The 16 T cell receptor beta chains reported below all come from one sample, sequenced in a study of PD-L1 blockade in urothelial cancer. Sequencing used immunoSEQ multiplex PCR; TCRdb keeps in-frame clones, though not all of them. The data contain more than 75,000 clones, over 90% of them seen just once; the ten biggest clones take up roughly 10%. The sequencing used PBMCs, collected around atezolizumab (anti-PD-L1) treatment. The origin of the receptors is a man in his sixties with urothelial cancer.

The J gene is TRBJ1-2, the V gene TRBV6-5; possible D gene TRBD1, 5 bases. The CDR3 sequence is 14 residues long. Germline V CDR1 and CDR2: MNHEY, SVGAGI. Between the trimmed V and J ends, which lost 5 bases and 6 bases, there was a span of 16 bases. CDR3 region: CASSPRAGHDGYTF. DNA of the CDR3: TGTGCCAGCAGTCCCCGGGCAGGGCACGATGGCTACACCTTC.

DNA of the CDR3: TGCGCCAGCAGCTTGTCGTGGACAGCCTCCTACAATGAGCAGTTCTTC. Its protein product is CASSLSWTASYNEQFF. V and J are TRBV5-1 and TRBJ2-1; D possibly corresponds to TRBD1 (6 bases). Trimming shortened V by 1 base and J by 0 bases, and 11 bases separated the two germline ends. Germline lookup yields CDR1 SGHRS and CDR2 YFSETQ. This CDR3 has 16 residues. The full variable domain, with the rest looked up from reference TRBV5-1 and TRBJ2-1, is KAGVTQTPRYLIKTRGQQVTLSCSPISGHRSVSWYQQTPGQGLQFLFEYFSETQRNKGNFPGRFSGRQFSNSRSEMNVSTLELGDSALYLCASSLSWTASYNEQFFGPGTRLTVL.

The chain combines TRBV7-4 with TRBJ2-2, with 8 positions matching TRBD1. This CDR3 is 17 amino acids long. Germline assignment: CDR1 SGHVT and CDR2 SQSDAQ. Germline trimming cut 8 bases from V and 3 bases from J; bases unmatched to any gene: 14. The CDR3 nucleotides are TGTGCCAGCCCTAGGCGGAGGGACAGGCCCCACACCGGGGAGCTGTTTTTT. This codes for CASPRRRDRPHTGELFF.

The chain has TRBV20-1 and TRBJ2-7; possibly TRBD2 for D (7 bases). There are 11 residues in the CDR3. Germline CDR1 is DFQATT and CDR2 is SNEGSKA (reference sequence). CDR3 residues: CRGASPYEQYF. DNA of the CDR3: TGCCGGGGGGCCAGCCCCTACGAGCAGTACTTC.

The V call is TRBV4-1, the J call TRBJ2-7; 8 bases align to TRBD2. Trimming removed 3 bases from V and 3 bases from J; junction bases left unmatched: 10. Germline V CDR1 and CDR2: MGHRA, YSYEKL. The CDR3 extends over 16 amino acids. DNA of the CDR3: TGCGCCAGCAGCCATCGAACGAGCGGGGGAAACTACGAGCAGTACTTC. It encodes CASSHRTSGGNYEQYF.

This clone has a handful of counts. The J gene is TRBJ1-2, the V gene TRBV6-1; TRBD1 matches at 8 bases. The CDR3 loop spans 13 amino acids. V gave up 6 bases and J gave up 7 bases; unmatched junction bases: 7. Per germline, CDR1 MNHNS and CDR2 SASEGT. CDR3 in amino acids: CASSPGTGLGYTF. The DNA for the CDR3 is TGTGCCAGCAGCCCCGGGACAGGTCTTGGCTACACCTTC.

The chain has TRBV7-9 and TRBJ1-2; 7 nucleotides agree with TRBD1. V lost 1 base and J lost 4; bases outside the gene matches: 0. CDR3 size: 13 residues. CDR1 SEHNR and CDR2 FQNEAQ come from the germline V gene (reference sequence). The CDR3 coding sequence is TGTGCCAGCAGCTTAGGGACAGGCTATGGCTACACCTTC. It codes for CASSLGTGYGYTF.

DNA of the CDR3: TGTGCCAGCAGCTTAGATTCAAGCGGGACCGAGCAGTACTTC. It is translated as CASSLDSSGTEQYF. This sequence joins TRBV7-6 and TRBJ2-7; 7 bases map to TRBD2. The CDR3 has 14 amino acids. V shed 1 base, J shed 6 bases, and the junction held 6 bases outside the gene matches. The germline V gene has CDR1 SGHVS and CDR2 FNYEAQ.

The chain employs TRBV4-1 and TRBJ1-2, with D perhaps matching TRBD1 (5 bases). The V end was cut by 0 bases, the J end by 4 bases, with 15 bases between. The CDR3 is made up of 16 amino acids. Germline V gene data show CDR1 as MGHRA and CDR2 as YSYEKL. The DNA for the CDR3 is TGCGCCAGCAGCCAAGATCAGGGCGGATTTTCCTATGGCTACACCTTC. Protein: CASSQDQGGFSYGYTF.

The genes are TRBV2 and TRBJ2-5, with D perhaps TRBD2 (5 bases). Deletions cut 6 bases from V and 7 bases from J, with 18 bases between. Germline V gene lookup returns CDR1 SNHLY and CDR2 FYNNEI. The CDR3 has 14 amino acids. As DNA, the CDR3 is TGTGCCAGCAGCCGATCCGAGGGATTGTTGACCCAGTACTTC. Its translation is CASSRSEGLLTQYF.

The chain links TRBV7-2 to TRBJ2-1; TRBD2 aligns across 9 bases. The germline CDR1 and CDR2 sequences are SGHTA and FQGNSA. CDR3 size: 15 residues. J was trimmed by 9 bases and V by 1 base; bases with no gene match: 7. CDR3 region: CASSLEGLAGIEQFF. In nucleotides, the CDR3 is TGTGCCAGCAGCTTAGAAGGCCTAGCGGGAATTGAGCAGTTCTTC.

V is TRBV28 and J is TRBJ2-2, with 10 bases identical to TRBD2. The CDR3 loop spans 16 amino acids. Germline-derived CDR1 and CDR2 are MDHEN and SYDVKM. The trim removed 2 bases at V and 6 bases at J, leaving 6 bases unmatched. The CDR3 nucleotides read TGTGCCAGCAGTTTAGCCAGCGGGAGGGCCCCCGGGGAGCTGTTTTTT. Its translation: CASSLASGRAPGELFF. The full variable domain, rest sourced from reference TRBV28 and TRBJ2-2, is DVKVTQSSRYLVKRTGEKVFLECVQDMDHENMFWYRQDPGLGLRLIYFSYDVKMKEKGDIPEGYSVSREKKERFSLILESASTNQTSMYLCASSLASGRAPGELFFGEGSRLTVL.

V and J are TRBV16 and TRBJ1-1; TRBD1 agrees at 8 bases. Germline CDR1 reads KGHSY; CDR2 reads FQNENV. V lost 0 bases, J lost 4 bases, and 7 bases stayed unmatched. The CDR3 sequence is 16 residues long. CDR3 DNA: TGTGCCAGCAGCCAATCGGGCAGGGGGCACGGCACTGAAGCTTTCTTT. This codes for CASSQSGRGHGTEAFF.

CDR3 residues: CASSFEPSGAYEQYF. As DNA, the CDR3 is TGTGCCAGCAGCTTTGAGCCTAGCGGGGCCTACGAGCAGTACTTC. The chain has TRBV7-8 and TRBJ2-7; the match to TRBD2 covers 9 bases. This CDR3 region has 15 residues. Losses at the gene ends were 3 bases for V and 2 bases for J; bases not matched to a gene: 5. Germline CDR1 and CDR2: SGHVS and FQNEAQ.

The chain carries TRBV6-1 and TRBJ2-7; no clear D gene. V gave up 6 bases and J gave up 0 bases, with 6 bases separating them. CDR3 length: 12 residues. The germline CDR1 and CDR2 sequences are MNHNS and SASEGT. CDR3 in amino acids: CASRSYSYEQYF. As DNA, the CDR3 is TGTGCCAGCAGGTCCTACTCCTACGAGCAGTACTTC.

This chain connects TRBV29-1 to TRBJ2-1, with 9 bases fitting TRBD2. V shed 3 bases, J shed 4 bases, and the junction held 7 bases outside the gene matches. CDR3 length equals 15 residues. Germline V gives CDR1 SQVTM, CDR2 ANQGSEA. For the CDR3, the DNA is TGCAGCGTTGAGGCTAGCGGGATGGAGTACAATGAGCAGTTCTTC. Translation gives CSVEASGMEYNEQFF.